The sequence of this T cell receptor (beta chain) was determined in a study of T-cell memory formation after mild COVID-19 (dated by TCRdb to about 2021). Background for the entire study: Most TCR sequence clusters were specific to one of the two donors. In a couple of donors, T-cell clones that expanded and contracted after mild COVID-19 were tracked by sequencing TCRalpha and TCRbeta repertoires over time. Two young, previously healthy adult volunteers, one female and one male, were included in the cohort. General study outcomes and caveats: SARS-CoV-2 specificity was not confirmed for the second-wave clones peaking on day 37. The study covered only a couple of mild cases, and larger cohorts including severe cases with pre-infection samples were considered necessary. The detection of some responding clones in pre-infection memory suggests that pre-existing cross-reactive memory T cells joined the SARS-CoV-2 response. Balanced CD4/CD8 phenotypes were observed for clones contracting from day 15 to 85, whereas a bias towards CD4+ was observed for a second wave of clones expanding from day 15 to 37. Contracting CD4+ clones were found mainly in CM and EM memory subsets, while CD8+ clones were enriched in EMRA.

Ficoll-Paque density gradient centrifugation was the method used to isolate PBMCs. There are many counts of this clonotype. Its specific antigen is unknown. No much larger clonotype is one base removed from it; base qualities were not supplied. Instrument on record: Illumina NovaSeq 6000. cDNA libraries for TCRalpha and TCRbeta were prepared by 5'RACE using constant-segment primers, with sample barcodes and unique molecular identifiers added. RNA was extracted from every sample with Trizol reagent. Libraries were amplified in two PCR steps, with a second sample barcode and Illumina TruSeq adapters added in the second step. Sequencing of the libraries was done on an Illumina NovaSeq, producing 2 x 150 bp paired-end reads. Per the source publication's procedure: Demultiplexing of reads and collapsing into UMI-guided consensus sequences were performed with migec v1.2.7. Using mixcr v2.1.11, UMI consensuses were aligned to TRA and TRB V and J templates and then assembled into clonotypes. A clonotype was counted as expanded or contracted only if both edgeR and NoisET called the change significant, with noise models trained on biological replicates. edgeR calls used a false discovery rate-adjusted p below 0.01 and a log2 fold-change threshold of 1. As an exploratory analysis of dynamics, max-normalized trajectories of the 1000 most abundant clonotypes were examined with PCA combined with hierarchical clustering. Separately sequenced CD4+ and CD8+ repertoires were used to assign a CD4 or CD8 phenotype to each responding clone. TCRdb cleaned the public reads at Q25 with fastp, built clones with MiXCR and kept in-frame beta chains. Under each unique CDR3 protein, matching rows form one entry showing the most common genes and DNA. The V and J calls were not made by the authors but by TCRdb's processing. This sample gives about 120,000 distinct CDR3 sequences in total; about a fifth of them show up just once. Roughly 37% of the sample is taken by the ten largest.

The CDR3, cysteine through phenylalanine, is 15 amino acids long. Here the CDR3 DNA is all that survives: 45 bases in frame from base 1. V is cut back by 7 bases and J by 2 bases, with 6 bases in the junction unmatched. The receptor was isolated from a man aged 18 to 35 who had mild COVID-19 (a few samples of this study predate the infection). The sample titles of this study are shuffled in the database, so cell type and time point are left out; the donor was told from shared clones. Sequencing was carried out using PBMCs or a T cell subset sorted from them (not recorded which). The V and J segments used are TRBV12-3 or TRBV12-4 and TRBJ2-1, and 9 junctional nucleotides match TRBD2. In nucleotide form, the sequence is TGTGCCAGCACCCAGACTAGCGGACCCTACAATGAGCAGTTCTTC. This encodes CASTQTSGPYNEQFF.